The clone carrying this TCR beta chain has only one observation. The sample belongs to a study of shared clonotypes between healthy human individuals. Running of the assay took place at deep level. Assay used: immunoSEQ multiplex PCR; TCRdb lists only in-frame clones, some missing. The sample gives over 2 million clones, around 95% of which show up once; more than 0.1% is in the top ten. Germline CDR1 is SQVTM and CDR2 is ANQGSEA. The CDR3 has 13 amino acids. The V and J ends lost 1 base and 2 bases respectively, with 8 bases between them. The J gene is TRBJ1-2, the V gene TRBV29-1, with unresolved D. Material: naive CD4+ T cells sorted from blood. The subset was: CD45RA+ positively selected. The clonotype originates from a man aged 18 to 29 in good health. Here the CDR3 reads CSVEVAGNYGYTF. DNA for the CDR3: TGCAGCGTTGAAGTTGCGGGGAACTATGGCTACACCTTC.